This T cell receptor beta chain appears in the sequencing data of a study of monozygotic twins with cystic fibrosis. For the study at large: Libraries were built from approximately 3 micrograms of fragmented DNA using roughly 15 PCR cycles.

As for this clone: Its antigen is not identified.

Findings of the study overall: Median Simpson clonality of about 0.01 suggested naive T cells predominated. Monozygotic CF twins shared more identical nucleotide clonotypes than unrelated patients.

Measured with immunoSEQ multiplex PCR; TCRdb has only the in-frame clones, and not every one. The data contain about 15,000 clones, around 96% of them singletons. The source material was blood. The sequence was obtained from a girl aged 2-10 years with cystic fibrosis.

In nucleotides, the CDR3 is TGTGCCTGGAGGGGTCTCCCCGGGCAGCCCCAGCATTTT. This sequence encodes CAWRGLPGQPQHF. The J gene is TRBJ1-5, the V gene TRBV30, with unresolved D. The V and J ends lost 3 bases and 7 bases respectively, with 13 bases between them. CDR1 GTSNPN and CDR2 SVGIG come from the germline V gene (reference sequence). This CDR3 contains 13 residues.